The clone carrying this T cell receptor (beta chain) was recorded only once. Its antigen is undetermined. The data originate from a study of CD8+ T cells in alopecia areata. Points from the study as a whole: Normal scalp showed lower clonality than lesional scalp, especially alopecia totalis/universalis.

The V end lost 4 bases, the J end lost 5 bases, and 11 bases lay between the germline ends. The germline V gene encodes CDR1 MGHRA and CDR2 YSYEKL. The CDR3 has 13 residues. Following RNA extraction, reverse transcription yielded cDNA that acted as the sequencing template. The table came from immunoSEQ multiplex PCR; TCRdb's copy has only in-frame clones and leaves some out. The repertoire holds some 160,000 clones, with about three fifths as singletons. Cell sorting on a FACSAria was used to separate CD4+ and CD8+ T cells from the PBMCs. The TCR originated in a human donor in good health. The sequencing input was CD8+ T cells sorted from blood. The V and J genes are TRBV4-1 and TRBJ2-5; D is unclear. In nucleotides, the CDR3 is TGCGCCAGCAGCCCTCTGAGAGCGGAGACCCAGTACTTC. Protein product: CASSPLRAETQYF.